Each of the 17 T cell receptor beta chains below was sequenced from the same sample in a study of T-cell reconstitution after alpha-beta-depleted transplantation in children. Using unique molecular identifiers, the investigators prepared the TCRbeta library. TCRdb passed the PCR reads through MiXCR, listing each CDR3 protein once. The sample comprises under 850,000 distinct CDR3 sequences, around 14% of which are singletons, and 0.75% to 0.85% rests with the top ten. Sample: PBMCs, taken before TCRalphabeta/CD19-depleted stem cell transplant. The receptors were gathered from a girl between 2 and 10 years old with congenital amegakaryocytic thrombocytopenia, due to receive a stem cell transplant.

This chain links TRBV18 with TRBJ2-2, with TRBD1 as a possible D gene (5 bases). Per germline, CDR1 KGHSH and CDR2 LQKENI. V was pared by 0 bases and J by 3 bases, with 8 bases between. The CDR3 consists of 15 residues. CDR3 amino acids: CASSPPQGYTGELFF. Written as DNA, the CDR3 is TGTGCCAGCTCACCACCCCAGGGTTACACCGGGGAGCTGTTTTTT.

The chain uses TRBV20-1 and TRBJ2-1; D uncertain. Germline V lookup: CDR1 DFQATT, CDR2 SNEGSKA (reference sequence). The CDR3 consists of 16 residues. Deletions cut 5 bases from V and 6 bases from J, with 23 bases between. CDR3 amino acids: CSAPAWAGPRGNEQFF. CDR3 DNA sequence: TGCAGTGCTCCCGCCTGGGCCGGCCCCCGAGGCAATGAGCAGTTCTTC.

This clonotype has just a few counts. The chain couples TRBV4-1 to TRBJ1-5, with D perhaps matching TRBD1 (5 bases). V dropped 4 bases and J dropped 2 bases, with 18 bases sitting between them. Germline lookup yields CDR1 MGHRA and CDR2 YSYEKL. This CDR3 spans 17 amino acids. The CDR3 coding sequence is TGCGCCAGCAGCCTAGGGGTTTTCGGCGTCGGCAATCAGCCCCAGCATTTT. Its translation: CASSLGVFGVGNQPQHF.

The chain links TRBV27 to TRBJ2-7; TRBD2 aligns across 10 bases. The CDR3 has 17 amino acids. Germline assignment: CDR1 MNHEY and CDR2 SMNVEV (reference sequence). Trimming took 5 bases from V and 6 from J; bases not matched to a gene: 16. CDR3 protein: CASSPYESLAGAGEQYF. CDR3 DNA sequence: TGTGCCAGCAGTCCCTATGAGAGTCTAGCGGGAGCTGGCGAGCAGTACTTC.

This clonotype was seen more than once but under ten times. CDR3 DNA: TGTGCCAGCAGCAACCCCTGGACTAGCGGGAGCGATGAGCAGTTCTTC. It translates to CASSNPWTSGSDEQFF. The V and J genes are TRBV27 and TRBJ2-1; 13 bases match TRBD2. This CDR3 spans 16 amino acids. V dropped 6 bases and J dropped 8; count of bases not matched to a gene: 10. Germline assignment: CDR1 MNHEY and CDR2 SMNVEV (reference sequence).

The chain uses TRBV20-1 and TRBJ2-7; 10 bases map to TRBD2. The CDR3 is 16 residues long. Germline CDR1 DFQATT, CDR2 SNEGSKA (reference sequence). V shed 5 bases and J 5 bases; nucleotides not matched to a gene: 15. The CDR3 reads CSAPRTSGGVWNEQYF. Written as DNA, the CDR3 is TGCAGTGCTCCCCGGACTAGCGGAGGGGTCTGGAACGAGCAGTACTTC.

This clonotype was found a few times. The chain is built from TRBV9 and TRBJ2-1, with 7 nucleotides matching TRBD2. J gave up 0 bases and V 0 bases, and 6 bases lay outside the gene matches. The length of the CDR3 is 17 residues. Germline CDR1 SGDLS, CDR2 YYNGEE. The CDR3 is CASSVASGLSSYNEQFF. The CDR3 DNA is TGTGCCAGCAGCGTAGCTTCGGGACTAAGCTCCTACAATGAGCAGTTCTTC.

Details on this clonotype: A read error may explain this, as a much larger clone is one base away. This chain connects TRBV5-1 to TRBJ2-3; tentative D call: TRBD1 (5 bases). This CDR3 has 16 residues. The germline gives CDR1 SGHRS, CDR2 YFSETQ. The V and J ends lost 0 bases and 7 bases respectively, with 18 bases between them. CDR3 nucleotides: TGCGCCAGCAGCTTGGATTTCGCGCCTGGGGCAAATACGCAGTATTTT. This sequence encodes CASSLDFAPGANTQYF.

The CDR3 coding sequence is TGTGCCAGTACCGGGGACGACACGGTCGGGGAGCTGTTTTTT. It codes for CASTGDDTVGELFF. This chain joins TRBV19 and TRBJ2-2; D tentatively reads TRBD1 or TRBD2 (5 bases each). The CDR3 runs to 14 residues. The ends were cut back, 7 bases at V and 7 bases at J, with 16 bases in the middle. CDR1 LNHDA and CDR2 SQIVND come from the germline V gene (reference sequence).

This clonotype was seen repeatedly, ten times or more. DNA for the CDR3: TGCGCCAGCAGCTTGATAAGCGGGACTTACAATGAGCAGTTCTTC. This translates into CASSLISGTYNEQFF. The genes are TRBV5-1 and TRBJ2-1; 7 nucleotides align to TRBD2. CDR3 length equals 15 residues. Per germline, CDR1 SGHRS and CDR2 YFSETQ. V dropped 1 base and J dropped 4; count of bases not matched to a gene: 5.

This clonotype was counted many times. The genes are TRBV20-1 and TRBJ2-2; maybe TRBD2 (5 bases). CDR3 length equals 15 residues. CDR1 DFQATT and CDR2 SNEGSKA come from the germline V gene (reference sequence). The V end was cut by 3 bases, the J end by 5 bases, with 16 bases between. CDR3 residues: CSASLSTMPTGELFF. The CDR3 nucleotides read TGCAGTGCTAGTCTTTCGACTATGCCTACCGGGGAGCTGTTTTTT.

The CDR3: CSARPPTGAGNTIYF. CDR3 sequence (DNA): TGCAGTGCTAGGCCCCCCACAGGGGCTGGAAACACCATATATTTT. The chain recombines TRBV20-1 with TRBJ1-3; 7 bases map to TRBD1. V shed 3 bases and J 2 bases; nucleotides not matched to a gene: 7. There are 15 residues in the CDR3. Per germline, CDR1 DFQATT and CDR2 SNEGSKA (reference sequence).

This clonotype was seen a few times. V gene TRBV14 combines with J gene TRBJ2-1; no clear D gene. The CDR3 runs to 17 residues. CDR1 is SGHDN, CDR2 FVKESK, per germline. Deletions cut 0 bases from V and 6 bases from J, with 18 bases between. The CDR3 DNA reads as TGTGCCAGCAGCCAAGATCTGGTCAGCCCAAGAGGCAATGAGCAGTTCTTC. Protein sequence: CASSQDLVSPRGNEQFF.

This clonotype was found a few times. This chain links TRBV12-5 with TRBJ2-3, with 10 bases identical to TRBD2. The germline V gene has CDR1 LGHNT and CDR2 FRNRAP. This CDR3 region has 14 residues. The V segment lost 3 bases and the J segment 3 bases; nucleotides outside the gene matches: 0. DNA of the CDR3: TGTGCTAGTGGTTTTAGCGGGGGGACAGATACGCAGTATTTT. This gives the protein CASGFSGGTDTQYF.

Remarks on this clonotype: A much more abundant neighbour one base away suggests this may be a read error. For the CDR3, the DNA is TGCTGTGCTACCGGGAAAGAGACCCAGTACTTC. Protein product: CCATGKETQYF. This chain connects TRBV20-1 to TRBJ2-5, with D possibly matching TRBD2 (5 bases). The germline gives CDR1 DFQATT, CDR2 SNEGSKA (reference sequence). This CDR3 is 11 amino acids long.

This clonotype was picked up a small number of times. Here the CDR3 reads CASSFVSGKSSYEQYF. For the CDR3, the DNA is TGTGCCAGCAGCTTCGTTAGCGGAAAAAGCTCCTACGAGCAGTACTTC. The chain recombines TRBV7-9 with TRBJ2-7, with a possible D match to TRBD2 (6 bases). Trimming stripped 3 bases from V and 0 bases from J, with 15 bases between. Germline assignment: CDR1 SEHNR and CDR2 FQNEAQ (reference sequence). The CDR3 has 16 amino acids.

CDR3 bases: TGTGCCATCAGCTCAGGACAGAAAAACACCGGGGAGCTGTTTTTT. Translation gives CAISSGQKNTGELFF. The chain employs TRBV10-3 and TRBJ2-2; maybe TRBD1 (6 bases). Germline CDR1 reads ENHRY; CDR2 reads SYGVKD. The CDR3 runs to 15 residues. The germline V and J ends were trimmed by 6 bases and 2 bases, with 13 bases remaining between them.